The sequence of this T cell receptor (beta chain) was determined in a study of T-cell memory formation after mild COVID-19. The overall study: Clusters were largely donor specific. Study-level results: Clones from the second wave (peaking day 37) had unconfirmed SARS-CoV-2 specificity.

About this clonotype: The antigen is undetermined.

The germline V and J ends were trimmed by 6 bases and 1 base, with 15 bases remaining between them. Germline values: CDR1 SQVTM, CDR2 ANQGSEA. This CDR3 contains 15 residues. TCRdb ran MiXCR on the 5' RACE reads and lists one entry per CDR3 protein. The table records 450,000 to 650,000 distinct CDR3 sequences, roughly 22% of them present only once. The sample was PBMCs or a T cell subset sorted from them (not recorded which). The clonotype was recovered from an adult woman who had mild COVID-19 (a few samples of this study predate the infection). Cell type and time point are not known. This chain uses TRBV29-1 with TRBJ1-4; TRBD1 is a possible D gene (6 bases). The chain's CDR3 is CSVIGTPLTNEKLFF. In nucleotides, the CDR3 is TGCAGCGTGATCGGGACACCGTTAACTAATGAAAAACTGTTTTTT. Looking up the rest from reference TRBV29-1 and TRBJ1-4 gives the full variable domain: SAVISQKPSRDICQRGTSLTIQCQVDSQVTMMFWYRQQPGQSLTLIATANQGSEATYESGFVIDKFPISRPNLTFSTLTVSNMSPEDSSIYLCSVIGTPLTNEKLFFGSGTQLSVL.